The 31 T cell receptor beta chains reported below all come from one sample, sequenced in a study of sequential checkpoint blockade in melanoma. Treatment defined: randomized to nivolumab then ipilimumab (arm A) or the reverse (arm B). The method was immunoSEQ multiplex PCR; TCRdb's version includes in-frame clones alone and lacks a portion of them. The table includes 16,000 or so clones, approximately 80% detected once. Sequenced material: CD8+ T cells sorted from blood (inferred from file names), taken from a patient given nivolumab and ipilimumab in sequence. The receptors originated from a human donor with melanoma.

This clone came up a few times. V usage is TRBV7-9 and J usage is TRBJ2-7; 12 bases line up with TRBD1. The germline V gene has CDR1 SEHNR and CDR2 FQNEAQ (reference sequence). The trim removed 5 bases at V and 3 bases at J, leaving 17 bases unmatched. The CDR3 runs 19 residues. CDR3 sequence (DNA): TGTGCCAGCAGCCTAGAAAAGGGAGTAGGGACAGGGGGCTTCTACGAGCAGTACTTC. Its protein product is CASSLEKGVGTGGFYEQYF.

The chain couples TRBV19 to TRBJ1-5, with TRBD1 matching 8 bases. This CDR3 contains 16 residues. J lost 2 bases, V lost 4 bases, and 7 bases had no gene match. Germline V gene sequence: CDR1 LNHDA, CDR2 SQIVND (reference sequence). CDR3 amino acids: CASSSIQGDGNQPQHF. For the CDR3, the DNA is TGTGCCAGTAGTAGTATACAGGGGGACGGCAATCAGCCCCAGCATTTT.

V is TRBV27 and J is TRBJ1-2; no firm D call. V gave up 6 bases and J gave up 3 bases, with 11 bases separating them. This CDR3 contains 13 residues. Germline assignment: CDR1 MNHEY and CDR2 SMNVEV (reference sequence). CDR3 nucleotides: TGTGCCAGCAGGGGCCTACGCTACTATGGCTACACCTTC. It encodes CASRGLRYYGYTF.

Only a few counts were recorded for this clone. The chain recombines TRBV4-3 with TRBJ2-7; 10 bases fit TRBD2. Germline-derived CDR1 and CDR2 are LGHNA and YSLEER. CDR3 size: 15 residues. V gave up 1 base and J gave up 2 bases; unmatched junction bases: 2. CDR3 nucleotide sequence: TGCGCCAGCAGCCAAGGGACTAGCGGCACCTACGAGCAGTACTTC. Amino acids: CASSQGTSGTYEQYF.

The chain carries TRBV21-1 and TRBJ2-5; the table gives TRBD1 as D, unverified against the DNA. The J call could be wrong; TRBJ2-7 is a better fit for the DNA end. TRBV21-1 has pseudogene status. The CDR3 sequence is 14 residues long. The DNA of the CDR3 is TGTGCCACTATCAATCGGACAGTTCGCTACGAGCAGTACTTC. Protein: CATINRTVRYEQYF.

CDR3 sequence: CASSYSTWSSYEQYF. CDR3 DNA sequence: TGTGCCAGCAGTTACTCGACTTGGAGCTCCTACGAGCAGTACTTC. This chain connects TRBV6-5 to TRBJ2-7; D ambiguous. The CDR3 is 15 amino acids. With 0 bases removed from V and 0 bases from J, the gap between germline ends came to 9 bases. Germline CDR1 is MNHEY and CDR2 is SVGAGI.

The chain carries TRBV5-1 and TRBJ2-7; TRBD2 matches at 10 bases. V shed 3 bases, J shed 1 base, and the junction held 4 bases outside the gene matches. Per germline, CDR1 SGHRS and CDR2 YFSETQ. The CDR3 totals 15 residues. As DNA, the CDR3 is TGCGCCAGCAGCTGGACTAGCGGCGATTCCTACGAGCAGTACTTC. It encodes CASSWTSGDSYEQYF.

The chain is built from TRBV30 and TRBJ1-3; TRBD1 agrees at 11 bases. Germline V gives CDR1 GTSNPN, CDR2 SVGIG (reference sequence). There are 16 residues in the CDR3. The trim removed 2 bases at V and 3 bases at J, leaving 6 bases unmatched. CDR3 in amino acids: CAWSQGTGGSGNTIYF. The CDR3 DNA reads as TGTGCCTGGAGTCAGGGGACAGGGGGAAGTGGAAACACCATATATTTT.

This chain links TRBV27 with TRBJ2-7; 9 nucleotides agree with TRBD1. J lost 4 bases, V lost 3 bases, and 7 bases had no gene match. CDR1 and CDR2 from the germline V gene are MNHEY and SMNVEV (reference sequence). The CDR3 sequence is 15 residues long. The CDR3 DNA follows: TGTGCCAGCAGTTTGGGGACAGGGCCCGTATACGAGCAGTACTTC. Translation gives CASSLGTGPVYEQYF.

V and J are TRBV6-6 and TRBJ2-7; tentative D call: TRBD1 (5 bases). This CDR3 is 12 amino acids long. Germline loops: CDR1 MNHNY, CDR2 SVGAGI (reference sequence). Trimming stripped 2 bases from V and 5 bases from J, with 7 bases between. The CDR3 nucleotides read TGTGCCAGCAGTTACCTCAGGGACGAGCAGTACTTC. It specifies CASSYLRDEQYF.

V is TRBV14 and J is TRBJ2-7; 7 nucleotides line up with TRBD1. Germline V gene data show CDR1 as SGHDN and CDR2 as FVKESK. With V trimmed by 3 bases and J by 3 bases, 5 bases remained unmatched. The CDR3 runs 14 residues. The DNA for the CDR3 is TGTGCCAGCAGCCACACCCGGGACAGCTACGAGCAGTACTTC. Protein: CASSHTRDSYEQYF.

Here the CDR3 reads CASSIPGNSPLHF. The CDR3 nucleotides are TGTGCCAGTAGTATACCGGGGAATTCACCCCTCCACTTT. The rearrangement joins TRBV19 to TRBJ1-6; no firm D call. The CDR3 runs to 13 residues. Germline V CDR1 and CDR2: LNHDA, SQIVND (reference sequence). Deletions cut 2 bases from V and 7 bases from J, with 6 bases between.

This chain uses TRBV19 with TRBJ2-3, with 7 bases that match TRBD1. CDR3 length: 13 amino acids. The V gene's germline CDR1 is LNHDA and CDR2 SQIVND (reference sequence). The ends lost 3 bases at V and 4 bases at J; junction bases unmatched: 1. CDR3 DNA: TGTGCCAGTAGTATCACAGGGGCAGATACGCAGTATTTT. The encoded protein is CASSITGADTQYF.

The CDR3 sequence is CSVAGQGADGYTF. The CDR3 DNA is TGCAGCGTAGCGGGACAGGGGGCTGATGGCTACACCTTC. The chain joins TRBV29-1 to TRBJ1-2, with TRBD1 matching 12 bases. CDR3 length equals 13 residues. Germline V lookup: CDR1 SQVTM, CDR2 ANQGSEA. V shed 6 bases and J 6 bases; nucleotides not matched to a gene: 5.

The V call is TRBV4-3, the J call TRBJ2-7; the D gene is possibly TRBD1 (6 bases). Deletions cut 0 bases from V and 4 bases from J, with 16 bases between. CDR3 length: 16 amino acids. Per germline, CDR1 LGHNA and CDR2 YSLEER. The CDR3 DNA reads TGCGCCAGCAGCCAAGAAGGGGGTGACGGACCATACGAGCAGTACTTC. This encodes CASSQEGGDGPYEQYF.

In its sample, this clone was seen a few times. The CDR3 here is CASSRDDYTEAFF. DNA of the CDR3: TGTGCCAGCAGCCGAGACGACTACACTGAAGCTTTCTTT. The V gene is TRBV7-6, the J gene TRBJ1-1; D ambiguous. Germline CDR1 SGHVS, CDR2 FNYEAQ. CDR3 length: 13 amino acids. V gave up 5 bases and J gave up 3 bases, with 10 bases separating them.

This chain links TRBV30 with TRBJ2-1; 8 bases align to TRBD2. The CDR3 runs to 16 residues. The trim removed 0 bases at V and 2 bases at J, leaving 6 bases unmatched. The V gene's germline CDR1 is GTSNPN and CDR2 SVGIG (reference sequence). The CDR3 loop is CAWSVGGRLTYNEQFF. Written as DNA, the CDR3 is TGTGCCTGGAGTGTGGGCGGGAGGTTGACCTACAATGAGCAGTTCTTC.

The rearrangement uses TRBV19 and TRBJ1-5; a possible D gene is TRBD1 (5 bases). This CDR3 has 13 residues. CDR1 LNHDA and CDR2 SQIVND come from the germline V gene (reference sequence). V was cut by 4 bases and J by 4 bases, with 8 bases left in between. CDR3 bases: TGTGCCAGTAGTACGGGGGTTAATCAGCCCCAGCATTTT. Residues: CASSTGVNQPQHF.

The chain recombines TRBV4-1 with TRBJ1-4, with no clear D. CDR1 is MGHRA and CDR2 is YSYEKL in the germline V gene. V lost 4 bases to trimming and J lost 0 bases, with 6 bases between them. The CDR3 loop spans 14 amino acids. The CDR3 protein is CASSLLATNEKLFF. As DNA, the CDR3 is TGCGCCAGCAGCCTACTGGCAACTAATGAAAAACTGTTTTTT.

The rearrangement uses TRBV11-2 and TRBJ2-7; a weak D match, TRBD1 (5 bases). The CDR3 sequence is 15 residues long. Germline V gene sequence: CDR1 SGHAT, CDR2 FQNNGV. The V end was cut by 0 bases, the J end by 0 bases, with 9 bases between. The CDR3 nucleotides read TGTGCCAGCAGCTTAGATCCAGGGCCCTCCTACGAGCAGTACTTC. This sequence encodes CASSLDPGPSYEQYF.

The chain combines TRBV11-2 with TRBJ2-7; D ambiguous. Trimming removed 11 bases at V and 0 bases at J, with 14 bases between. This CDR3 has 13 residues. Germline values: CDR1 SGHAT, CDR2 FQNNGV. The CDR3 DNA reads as TGTGCCTCCCGTGCGGAAAGCTCCTACGAGCAGTACTTC. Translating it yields CASRAESSYEQYF.

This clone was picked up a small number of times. The CDR3: CASRDGGTPYEQYF. The DNA of the CDR3 is TGTGCCAGCCGAGACGGCGGGACTCCCTACGAGCAGTACTTC. This chain connects TRBV27 to TRBJ2-7; a possible D gene is TRBD2 (6 bases). The germline V gene has CDR1 MNHEY and CDR2 SMNVEV (reference sequence). Trimming left V 8 bases short and J 2 bases short, with 16 bases between. This CDR3 is 14 amino acids long.

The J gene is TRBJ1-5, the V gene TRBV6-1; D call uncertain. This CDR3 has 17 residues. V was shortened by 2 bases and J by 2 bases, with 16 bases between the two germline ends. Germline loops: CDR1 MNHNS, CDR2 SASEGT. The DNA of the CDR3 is TGTGCCAGCAGTGAATCCTTTATCTGGGAGGGCAATCAGCCCCAGCATTTT. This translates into CASSESFIWEGNQPQHF.

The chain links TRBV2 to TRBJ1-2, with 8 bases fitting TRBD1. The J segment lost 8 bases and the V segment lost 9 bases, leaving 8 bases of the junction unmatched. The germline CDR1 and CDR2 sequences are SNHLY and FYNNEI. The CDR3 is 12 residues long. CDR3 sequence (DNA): TGTGCCAGACTAAACCGGGACAGGGGCTACACCTTC. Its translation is CARLNRDRGYTF.

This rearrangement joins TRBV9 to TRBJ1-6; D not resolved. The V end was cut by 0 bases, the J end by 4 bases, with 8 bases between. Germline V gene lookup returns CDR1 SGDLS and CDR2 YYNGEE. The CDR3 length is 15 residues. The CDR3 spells CASSVGERYNSPLHF. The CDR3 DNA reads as TGTGCCAGCAGCGTAGGTGAGAGATATAATTCACCCCTCCACTTT.

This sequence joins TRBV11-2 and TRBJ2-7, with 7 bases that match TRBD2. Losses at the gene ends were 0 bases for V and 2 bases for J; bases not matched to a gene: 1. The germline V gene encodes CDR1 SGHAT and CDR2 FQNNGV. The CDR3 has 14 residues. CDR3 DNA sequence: TGTGCCAGCAGCTTAGAAGCGGGGCCCTACGAGCAGTACTTC. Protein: CASSLEAGPYEQYF.

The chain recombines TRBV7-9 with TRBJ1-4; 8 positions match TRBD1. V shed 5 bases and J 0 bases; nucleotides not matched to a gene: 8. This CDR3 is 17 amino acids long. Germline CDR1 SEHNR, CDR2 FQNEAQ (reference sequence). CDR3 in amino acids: CASSHRTGQTTNEKLFF. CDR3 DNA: TGTGCCAGCAGCCACCGGACAGGGCAAACAACTAATGAAAAACTGTTTTTT.

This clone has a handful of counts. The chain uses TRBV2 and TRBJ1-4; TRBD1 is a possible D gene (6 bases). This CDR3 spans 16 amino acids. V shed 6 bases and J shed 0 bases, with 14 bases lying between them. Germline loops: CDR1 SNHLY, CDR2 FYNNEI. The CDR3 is CASRDPRGSTNEKLFF. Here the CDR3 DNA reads TGTGCCAGCAGGGATCCCAGGGGATCAACTAATGAAAAACTGTTTTTT.

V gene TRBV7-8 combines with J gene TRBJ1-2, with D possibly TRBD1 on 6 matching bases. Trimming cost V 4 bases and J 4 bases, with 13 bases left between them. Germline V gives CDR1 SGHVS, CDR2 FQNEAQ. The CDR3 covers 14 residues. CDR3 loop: CASSSGDGVYGYTF. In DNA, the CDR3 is TGTGCCAGCAGCTCAGGGGACGGAGTCTATGGCTACACCTTC.

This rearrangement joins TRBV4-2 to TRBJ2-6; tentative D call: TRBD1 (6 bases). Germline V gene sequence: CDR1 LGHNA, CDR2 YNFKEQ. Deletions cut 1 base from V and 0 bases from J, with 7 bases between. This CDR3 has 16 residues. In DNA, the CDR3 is TGTGCCAGCAGCCAAGTAGGGGGCTCTGGGGCCAACGTCCTGACTTTC. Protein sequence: CASSQVGGSGANVLTF.

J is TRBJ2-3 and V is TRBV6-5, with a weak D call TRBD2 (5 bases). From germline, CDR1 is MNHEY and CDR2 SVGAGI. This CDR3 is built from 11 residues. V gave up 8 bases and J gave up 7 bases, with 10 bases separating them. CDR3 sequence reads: CASGERNTQYF. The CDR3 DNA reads TGTGCCAGCGGGGAGCGGAATACGCAGTATTTT.